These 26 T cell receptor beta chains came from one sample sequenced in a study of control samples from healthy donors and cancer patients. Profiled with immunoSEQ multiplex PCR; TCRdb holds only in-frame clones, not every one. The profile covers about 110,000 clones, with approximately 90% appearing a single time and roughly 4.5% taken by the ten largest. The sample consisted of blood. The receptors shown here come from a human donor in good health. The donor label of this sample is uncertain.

In DNA form, the CDR3 reads TGTGCCAGCAGTCCGCGACAGGGGGTAATCACTGAAGCTTTCTTT. Protein product: CASSPRQGVITEAFF. J is TRBJ1-1 and V is TRBV28, with 9 bases aligning to TRBD1. This CDR3 is 15 amino acids long. Germline V gene data show CDR1 as MDHEN and CDR2 as SYDVKM. The trim removed 5 bases at V and 4 bases at J, leaving 8 bases unmatched.

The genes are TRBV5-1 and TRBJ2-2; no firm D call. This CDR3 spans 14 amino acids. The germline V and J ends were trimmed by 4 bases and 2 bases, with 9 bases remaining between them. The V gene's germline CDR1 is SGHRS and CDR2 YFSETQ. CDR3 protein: CASSPFSNTGELFF. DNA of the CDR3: TGCGCCAGCAGCCCCTTCTCCAACACCGGGGAGCTGTTTTTT. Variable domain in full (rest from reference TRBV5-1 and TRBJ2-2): KAGVTQTPRYLIKTRGQQVTLSCSPISGHRSVSWYQQTPGQGLQFLFEYFSETQRNKGNFPGRFSGRQFSNSRSEMNVSTLELGDSALYLCASSPFSNTGELFFGEGSRLTVL.

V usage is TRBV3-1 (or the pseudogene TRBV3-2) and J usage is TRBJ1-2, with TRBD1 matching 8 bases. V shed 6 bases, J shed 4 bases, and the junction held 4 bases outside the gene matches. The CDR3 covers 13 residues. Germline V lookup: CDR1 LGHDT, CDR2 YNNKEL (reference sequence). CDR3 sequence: CASRQQGGYGYTF. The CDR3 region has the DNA TGTGCCAGCAGGCAACAGGGGGGCTATGGCTACACCTTC.

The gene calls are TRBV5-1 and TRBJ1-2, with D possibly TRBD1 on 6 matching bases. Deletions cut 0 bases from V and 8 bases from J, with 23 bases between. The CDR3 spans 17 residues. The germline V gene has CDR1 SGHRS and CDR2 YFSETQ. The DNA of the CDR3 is TGCGCCAGCAGCTTGGGGACTACAGGGACCACCGGGGGGGGCTACACCTTC. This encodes CASSLGTTGTTGGGYTF.

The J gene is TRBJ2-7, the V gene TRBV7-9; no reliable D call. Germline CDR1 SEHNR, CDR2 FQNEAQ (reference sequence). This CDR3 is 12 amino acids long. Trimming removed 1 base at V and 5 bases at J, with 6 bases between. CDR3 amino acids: CASSLGRDEQYF. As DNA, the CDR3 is TGTGCCAGCAGCTTAGGAAGGGACGAGCAGTACTTC.

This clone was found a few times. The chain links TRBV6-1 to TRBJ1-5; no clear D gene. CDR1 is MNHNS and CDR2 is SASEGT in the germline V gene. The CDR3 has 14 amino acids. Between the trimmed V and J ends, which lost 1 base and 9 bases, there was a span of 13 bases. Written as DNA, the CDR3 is TGTGCCAGCAGTGAAGTACAAGGGCCGCGGCCCCAGCATTTT. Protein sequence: CASSEVQGPRPQHF.

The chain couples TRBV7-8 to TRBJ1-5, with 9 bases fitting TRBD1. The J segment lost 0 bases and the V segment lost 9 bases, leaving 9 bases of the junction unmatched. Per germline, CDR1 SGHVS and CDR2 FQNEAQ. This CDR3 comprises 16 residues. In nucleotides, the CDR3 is TGTGCCAGTAAACAGGGGGCGGGATATAGCAATCAGCCCCAGCATTTT. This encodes CASKQGAGYSNQPQHF.

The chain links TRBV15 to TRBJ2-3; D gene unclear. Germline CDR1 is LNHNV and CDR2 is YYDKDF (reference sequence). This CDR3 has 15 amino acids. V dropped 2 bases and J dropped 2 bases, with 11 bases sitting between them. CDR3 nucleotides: TGTGCCACCAGCAGAATTAGGGATCCCACAGATACGCAGTATTTT. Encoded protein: CATSRIRDPTDTQYF.

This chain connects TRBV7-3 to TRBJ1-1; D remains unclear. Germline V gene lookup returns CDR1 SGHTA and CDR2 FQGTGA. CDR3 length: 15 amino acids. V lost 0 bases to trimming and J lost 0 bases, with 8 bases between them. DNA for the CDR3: TGTGCCAGCAGCTTAACCGGGCAGGTGAACACTGAAGCTTTCTTT. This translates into CASSLTGQVNTEAFF.

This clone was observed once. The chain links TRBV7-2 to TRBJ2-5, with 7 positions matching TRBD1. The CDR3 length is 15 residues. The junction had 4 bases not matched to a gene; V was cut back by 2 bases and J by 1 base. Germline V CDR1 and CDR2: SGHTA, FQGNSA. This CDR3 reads CASSLFSGGQETQYF. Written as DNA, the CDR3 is TGTGCCAGCAGCTTATTTTCAGGGGGCCAAGAGACCCAGTACTTC.

Here the CDR3 DNA reads TGTGCCAGCAGTTTCGGCAGCTATGGCTACACCTTC. This translates into CASSFGSYGYTF. The V call is TRBV28, the J call TRBJ1-2; D call uncertain. Trimming left V 3 bases short and J 4 bases short, with 6 bases between. There are 12 residues in the CDR3. Germline CDR1 and CDR2: MDHEN and SYDVKM.

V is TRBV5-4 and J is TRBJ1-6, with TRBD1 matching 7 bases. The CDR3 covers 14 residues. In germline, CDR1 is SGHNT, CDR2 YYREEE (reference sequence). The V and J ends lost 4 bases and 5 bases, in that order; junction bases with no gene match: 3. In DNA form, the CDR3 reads TGTGCCAGCAGCGTGGGGACAGATAATTCACCCCTCCACTTT. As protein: CASSVGTDNSPLHF.

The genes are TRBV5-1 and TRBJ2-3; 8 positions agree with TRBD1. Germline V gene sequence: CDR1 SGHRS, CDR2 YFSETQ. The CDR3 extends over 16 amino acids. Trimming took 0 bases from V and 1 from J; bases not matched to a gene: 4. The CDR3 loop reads CASSLARGQGTDTQYF. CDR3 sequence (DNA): TGCGCCAGCAGCTTGGCCAGGGGGCAGGGCACAGATACGCAGTATTTT.

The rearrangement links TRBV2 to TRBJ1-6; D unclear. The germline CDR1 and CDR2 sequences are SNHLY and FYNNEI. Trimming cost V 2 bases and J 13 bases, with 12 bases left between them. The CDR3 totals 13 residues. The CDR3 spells CASSEQVGSPLHF. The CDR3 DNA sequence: TGTGCCAGCAGTGAACAGGTCGGATCTCCCCTCCACTTT.

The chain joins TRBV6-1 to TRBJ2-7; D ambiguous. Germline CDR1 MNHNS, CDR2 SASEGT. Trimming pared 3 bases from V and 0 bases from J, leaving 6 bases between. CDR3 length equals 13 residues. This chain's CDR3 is CASSEILSYEQYF. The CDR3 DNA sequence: TGTGCCAGCAGTGAGATACTCTCCTACGAGCAGTACTTC.

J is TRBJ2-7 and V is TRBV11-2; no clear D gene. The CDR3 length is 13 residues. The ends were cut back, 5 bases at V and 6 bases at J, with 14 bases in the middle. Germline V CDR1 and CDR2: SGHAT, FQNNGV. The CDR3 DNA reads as TGTGCCAGCAGCCCGGCCGGTGTAGGCGAGCAGTACTTC. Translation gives CASSPAGVGEQYF.

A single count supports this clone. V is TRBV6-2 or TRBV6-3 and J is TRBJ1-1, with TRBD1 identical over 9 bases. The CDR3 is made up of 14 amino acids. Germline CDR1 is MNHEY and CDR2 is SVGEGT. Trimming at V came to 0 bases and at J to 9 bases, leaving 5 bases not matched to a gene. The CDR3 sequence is CASSYSPGQGQAFF. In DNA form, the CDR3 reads TGTGCCAGCAGTTACTCCCCGGGACAGGGCCAAGCTTTCTTT.

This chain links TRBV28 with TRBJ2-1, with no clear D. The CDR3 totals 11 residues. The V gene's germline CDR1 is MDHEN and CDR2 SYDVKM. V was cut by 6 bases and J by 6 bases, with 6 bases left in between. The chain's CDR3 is CASSLLNEQFF. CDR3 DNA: TGTGCCAGCAGCCTCCTCAATGAGCAGTTCTTC.

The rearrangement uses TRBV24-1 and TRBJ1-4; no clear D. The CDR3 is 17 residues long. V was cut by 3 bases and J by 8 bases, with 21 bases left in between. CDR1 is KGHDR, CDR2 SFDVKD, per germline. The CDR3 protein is CATSDPPRPIRKEKLFF. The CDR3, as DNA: TGTGCCACCAGTGATCCCCCGAGGCCGATACGAAAAGAAAAACTGTTTTTT.

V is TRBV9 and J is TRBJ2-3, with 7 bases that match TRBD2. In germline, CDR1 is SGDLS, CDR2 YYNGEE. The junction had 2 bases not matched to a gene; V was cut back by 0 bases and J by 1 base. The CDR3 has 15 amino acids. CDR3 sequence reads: CASSVGLAGTDTQYF. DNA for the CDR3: TGTGCCAGCAGCGTAGGTCTAGCGGGCACAGATACGCAGTATTTT.

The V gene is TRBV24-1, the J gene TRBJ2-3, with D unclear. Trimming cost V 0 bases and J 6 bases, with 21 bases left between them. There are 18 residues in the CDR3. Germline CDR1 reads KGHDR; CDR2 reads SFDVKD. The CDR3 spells CATSDLGNPEGAEDTQYF. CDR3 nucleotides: TGTGCCACCAGTGATTTGGGGAACCCCGAAGGAGCCGAGGATACGCAGTATTTT.

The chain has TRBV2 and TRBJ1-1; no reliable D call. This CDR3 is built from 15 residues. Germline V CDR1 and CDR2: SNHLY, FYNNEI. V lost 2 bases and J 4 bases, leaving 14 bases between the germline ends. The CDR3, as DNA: TGTGCCAGCAGTGAATCGGGGAGCGGGAGCACTGAAGCTTTCTTT. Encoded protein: CASSESGSGSTEAFF.

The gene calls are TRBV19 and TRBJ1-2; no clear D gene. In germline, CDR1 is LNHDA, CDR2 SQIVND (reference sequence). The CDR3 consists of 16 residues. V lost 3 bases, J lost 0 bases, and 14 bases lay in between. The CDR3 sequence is CASSMRVQTANYGYTF. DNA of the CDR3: TGTGCCAGTAGTATGAGGGTCCAGACCGCTAACTATGGCTACACCTTC.

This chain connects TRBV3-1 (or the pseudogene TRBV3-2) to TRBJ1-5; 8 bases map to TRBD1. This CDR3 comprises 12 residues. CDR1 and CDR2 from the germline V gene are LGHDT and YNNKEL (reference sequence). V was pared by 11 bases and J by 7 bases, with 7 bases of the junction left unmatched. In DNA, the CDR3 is TGTGCCGCAGGGGGCTTCCGGCAGCCCCAGCATTTT. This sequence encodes CAAGGFRQPQHF.

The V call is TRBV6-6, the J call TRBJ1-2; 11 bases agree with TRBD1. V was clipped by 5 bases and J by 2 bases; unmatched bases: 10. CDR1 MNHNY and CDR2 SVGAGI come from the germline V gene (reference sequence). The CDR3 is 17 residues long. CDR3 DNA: TGTGCCAGCAGTCCCCGGACAGGGGGCATTACCAACTATGGCTACACCTTC. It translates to CASSPRTGGITNYGYTF.

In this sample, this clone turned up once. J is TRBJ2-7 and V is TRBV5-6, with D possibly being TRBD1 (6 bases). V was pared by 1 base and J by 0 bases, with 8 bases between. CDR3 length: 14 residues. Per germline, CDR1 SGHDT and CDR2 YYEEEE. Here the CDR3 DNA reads TGTGCCAGCAGCTTGTTGGACAGCTCCTACGAGCAGTACTTC. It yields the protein CASSLLDSSYEQYF.